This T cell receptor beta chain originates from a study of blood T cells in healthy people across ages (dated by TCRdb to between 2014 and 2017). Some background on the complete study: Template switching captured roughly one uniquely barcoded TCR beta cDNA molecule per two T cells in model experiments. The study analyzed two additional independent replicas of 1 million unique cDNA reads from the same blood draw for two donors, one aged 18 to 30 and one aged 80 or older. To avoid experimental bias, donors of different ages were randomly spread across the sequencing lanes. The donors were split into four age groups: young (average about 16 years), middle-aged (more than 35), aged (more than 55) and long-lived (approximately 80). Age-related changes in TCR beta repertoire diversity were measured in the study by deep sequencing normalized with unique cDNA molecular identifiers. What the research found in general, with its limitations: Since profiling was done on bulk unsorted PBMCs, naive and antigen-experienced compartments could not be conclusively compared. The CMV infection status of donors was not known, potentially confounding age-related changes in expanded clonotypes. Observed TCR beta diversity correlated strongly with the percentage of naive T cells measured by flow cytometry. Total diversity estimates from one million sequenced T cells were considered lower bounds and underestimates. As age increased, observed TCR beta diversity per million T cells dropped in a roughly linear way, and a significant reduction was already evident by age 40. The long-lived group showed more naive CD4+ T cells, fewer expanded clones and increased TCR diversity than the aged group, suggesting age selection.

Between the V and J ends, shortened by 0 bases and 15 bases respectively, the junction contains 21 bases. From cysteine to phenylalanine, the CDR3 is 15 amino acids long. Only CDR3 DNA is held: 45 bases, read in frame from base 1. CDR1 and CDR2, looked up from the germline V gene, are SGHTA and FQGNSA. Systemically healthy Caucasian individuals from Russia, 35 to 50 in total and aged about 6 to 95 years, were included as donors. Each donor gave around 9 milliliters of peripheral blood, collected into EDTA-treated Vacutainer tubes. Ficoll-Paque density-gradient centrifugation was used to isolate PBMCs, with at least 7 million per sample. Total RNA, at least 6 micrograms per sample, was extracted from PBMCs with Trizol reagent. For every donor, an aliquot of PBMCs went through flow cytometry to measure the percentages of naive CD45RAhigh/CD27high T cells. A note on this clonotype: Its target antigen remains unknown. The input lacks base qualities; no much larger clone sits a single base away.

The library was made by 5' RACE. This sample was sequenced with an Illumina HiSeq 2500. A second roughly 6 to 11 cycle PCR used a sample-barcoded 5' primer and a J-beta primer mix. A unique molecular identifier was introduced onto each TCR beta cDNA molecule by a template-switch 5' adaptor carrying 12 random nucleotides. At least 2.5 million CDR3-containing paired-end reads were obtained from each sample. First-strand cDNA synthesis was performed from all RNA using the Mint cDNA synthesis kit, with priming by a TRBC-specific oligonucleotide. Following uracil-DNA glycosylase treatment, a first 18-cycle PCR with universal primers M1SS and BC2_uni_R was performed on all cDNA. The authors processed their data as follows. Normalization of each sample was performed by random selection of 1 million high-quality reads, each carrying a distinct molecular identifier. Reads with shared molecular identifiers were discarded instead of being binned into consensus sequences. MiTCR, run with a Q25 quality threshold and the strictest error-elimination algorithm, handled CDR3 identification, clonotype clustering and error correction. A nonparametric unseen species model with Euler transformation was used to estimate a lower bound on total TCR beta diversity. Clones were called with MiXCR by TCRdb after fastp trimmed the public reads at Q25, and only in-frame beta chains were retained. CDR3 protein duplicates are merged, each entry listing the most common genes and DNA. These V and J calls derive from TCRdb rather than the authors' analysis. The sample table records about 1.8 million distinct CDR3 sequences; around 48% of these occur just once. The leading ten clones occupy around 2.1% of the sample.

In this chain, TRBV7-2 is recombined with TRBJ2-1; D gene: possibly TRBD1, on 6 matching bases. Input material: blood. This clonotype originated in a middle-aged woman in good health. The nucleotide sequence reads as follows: TGTGCCAGCAGCTTAGCCATAAGGGACATTTCCGGTCTGTTCTTC. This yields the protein CASSLAIRDISGLFF.